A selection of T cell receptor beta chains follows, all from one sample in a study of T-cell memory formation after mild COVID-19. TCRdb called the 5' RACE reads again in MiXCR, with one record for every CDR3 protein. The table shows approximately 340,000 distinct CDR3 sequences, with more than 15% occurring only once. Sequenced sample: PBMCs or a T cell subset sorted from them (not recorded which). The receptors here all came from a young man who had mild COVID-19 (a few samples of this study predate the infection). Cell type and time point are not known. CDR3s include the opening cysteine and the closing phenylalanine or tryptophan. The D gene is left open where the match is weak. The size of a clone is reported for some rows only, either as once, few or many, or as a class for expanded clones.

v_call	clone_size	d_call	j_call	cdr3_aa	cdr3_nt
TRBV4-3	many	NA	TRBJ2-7	CASSQDLGDYEQYF	TGCGCCAGCAGCCAAGATCTTGGAGACTACGAGCAGTACTTC
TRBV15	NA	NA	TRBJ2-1	CATSREWQAASSYNEQFF	TGTGCCACCAGCAGAGAGTGGCAGGCAGCGAGCTCCTACAATGAGCAGTTCTTC
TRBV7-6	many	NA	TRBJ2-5	CASSFGNGLQETQYF	NA
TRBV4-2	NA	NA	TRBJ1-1	CASSPRENLYMNTEAFF	TGTGCCAGCAGCCCGAGGGAGAATCTTTATATGAACACTGAAGCTTTCTTT
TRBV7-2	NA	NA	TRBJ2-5	CASSLALRRGRAETQYF	TGTGCCAGCAGCTTAGCGCTCCGGCGGGGGCGGGCAGAGACCCAGTACTTC
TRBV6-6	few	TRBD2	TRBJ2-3	CASSYSNWGGDTQYF	TGTGCCAGCAGTTACTCCAACTGGGGGGGAGATACGCAGTATTTT
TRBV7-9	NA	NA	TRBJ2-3	CASSSGERSGTQYF	TGTGCCAGCAGCTCAGGGGAGCGGTCTGGTACGCAGTATTTT
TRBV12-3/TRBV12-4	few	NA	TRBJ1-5	CASSLGTLDQPQHF	TGTGCCAGCAGTTTGGGGACCCTCGATCAGCCCCAGCATTTT
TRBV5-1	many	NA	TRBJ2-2	CASSLTDSLKTGELFF	TGCGCCAGCAGCCTAACAGACTCCTTGAAGACCGGGGAGCTGTTTTTT
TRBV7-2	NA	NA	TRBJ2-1	CASSPRVFERVYNEQFF	TGTGCCAGCAGCCCCAGGGTATTCGAGCGGGTATACAATGAGCAGTTCTTC
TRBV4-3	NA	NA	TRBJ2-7	CASSQEVQAYEQYF	TGCGCCAGCAGCCAAGAAGTCCAGGCCTACGAGCAGTACTTC
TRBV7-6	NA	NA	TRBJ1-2	CASSLVVSGDDGYTF	TGTGCCAGCAGCTTAGTGGTTTCAGGGGACGATGGCTACACCTTC
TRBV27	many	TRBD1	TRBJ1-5	CASSFGQGNQPQHF	TGTGCCAGCAGTTTTGGACAGGGCAATCAGCCCCAGCATTTT